Detailed here is one T cell receptor (beta chain). The data belong to a study of blood T cell repertoires in COVID-19. Overall study context: T cells, B-cell-depleted T cells, or PBMCs supplied cDNA or gDNA.

The CDR3 is 14 residues long. The V end lost 0 bases, the J end lost 0 bases, and 5 bases lay between the germline ends. Germline CDR1 and CDR2: SEHNR and FQNEAQ (reference sequence). Cohorts were based on clinical histories the participants reported. Original data processing: Amplification of reference gene primers was used by the study to estimate nucleated cell counts. Produced via immunoSEQ multiplex PCR; TCRdb's table is partial and in-frame only. The V and J calls and the clone size are those of that table, but D and trimming were determined from the DNA. The table has 120,000 to 150,000 clones, over 75% seen once.

This clonotype originated in a man aged 50-59 years in a cohort exposed to, infected with or recovered from COVID-19 (not recorded which). The gene calls are TRBV7-9 and TRBJ1-1; D remains unclear. The sample was PBMCs or T cells enriched from blood (not recorded which). The CDR3: CASSLAALNTEAFF. In DNA form, the CDR3 reads TGTGCCAGCAGCTTAGCAGCCCTGAACACTGAAGCTTTCTTT. The complete variable domain, with remaining parts taken from reference TRBV7-9 and TRBJ1-1, reads DTGVSQNPRHKITKRGQNVTFRCDPISEHNRLYWYRQTLGQGPEFLTYFQNEAQLEKSRLLSDRFSAERPKGSFSTLEIQRTEQGDSAMYLCASSLAALNTEAFFGQGTRLTVV.